This TCR beta chain was sequenced for a study of blood T cells in healthy people across ages. Using a J-beta primer mix together with a sample-barcoded 5' primer, a second PCR was run for about 7 to 12 cycles. TCRdb re-called the 5' RACE reads through MiXCR, storing one row per CDR3 protein. The sample lists about 1.6 million distinct CDR3 sequences, 30% to 35% occurring once. This clonotype was seen a handful of times. The germline CDR1 and CDR2 sequences are KGHSH and LQKENI. The CDR3 runs to 16 residues. Trimming took 0 bases from V and 6 from J; bases not matched to a gene: 9. The V and J genes are TRBV18 and TRBJ1-1; 8 positions agree with TRBD1. The source is a woman aged 25 to 45 in good health. Sequences were obtained from blood. The CDR3 loop reads CASSPPSGGLSSEAFF. The DNA of the CDR3 is TGTGCCAGCTCACCACCCTCAGGGGGCCTTTCGTCTGAAGCTTTCTTT.